The rows below give T cell receptor beta chains drawn from one sample of a study of regulatory T cells in long-lasting Graves disease. TCRdb reanalysed the multiplex PCR reads using MiXCR and keeps one entry per CDR3 protein. The data hold 420,000 or so distinct CDR3 sequences, with about 17% observed a single time. These records were also assigned to another study, of T cells in Graves' hyperthyroidism and ophthalmopathy.

The sample in question was peripheral blood mononuclear cells (PBMCs), obtained at new diagnosis, from a patient treated with antithyroid drugs. These receptors were collected from a young woman with Graves disease. Each CDR3 is given with its conserved first and last residue. D genes are given only for firm matches. Some rows have no size entry. The others give once, few or many, or a class for an expanded clone.

D gene,V gene,clone size,J gene,CDR3 DNA,CDR3 protein
.,TRBV30,many,TRBJ1-1,TGTGCCTGGAGTGTATTGCGTGTGGCTTTCTTT,CAWSVLRVAFF
.,TRBV12-3/TRBV12-4,.,TRBJ2-1,TGTGCCAGCAGTTTCGAAACTGGCCCCTACAATGAGCAGTTCTTC,CASSFETGPYNEQFF
TRBD2,TRBV6-1,many,TRBJ2-1,TGTGCCAGCATCCCCGATACTAGCGCCAGCAATGAGCAGTTCTTC,CASIPDTSASNEQFF
TRBD2,TRBV10-2,few,TRBJ2-1,TGCGCCATCAAACTAGCGGGAGGTCGATCCTCCTACAATGAGCAGTTCTTC,CAIKLAGGRSSYNEQFF
TRBD1,TRBV6-1,many,TRBJ1-2,TGTGCCAGCAACATCGGACAGGGTAATGGCTACACCTTC,CASNIGQGNGYTF
TRBD1,TRBV28,many,TRBJ2-3,TGTGCCAGCAGTTTGAGGACAGGGCAATCAGATACGCAGTATTTT,CASSLRTGQSDTQYF
TRBD2,TRBV28,many,TRBJ2-1,TGTGCCAGCAGTTTATTTAGCGGGGGTTACAATGAGCAGTTCTTC,CASSLFSGGYNEQFF
TRBD1,TRBV3-1,.,TRBJ2-5,TGTGCCAGCAGCCAAGCAAGGACAGGCGTTATGGAGGCTAGGGACCAGTACTTC,CASSQARTGVMEARDQYF
.,TRBV6-5,many,TRBJ2-5,TGTGCCAGCAGTTACCGCGGGAACCAAGAGACCCAGTACTTC,CASSYRGNQETQYF
TRBD1,TRBV6-1,few,TRBJ1-2,TGTGCCAGCAGATCACAGGGGGCTGAAGGCTACACCTTC,CASRSQGAEGYTF
TRBD2,TRBV6-5,many,TRBJ2-2,TGTGCCAGCAGTTACATAGCGGGCCCGAACACCGGGGAGCTGTTTTTT,CASSYIAGPNTGELFF
TRBD2,TRBV12-3/TRBV12-4,.,TRBJ2-7,TGTGCCACCGGACTAGACTACGAGCAGTACTTC,CATGLDYEQYF
.,TRBV19,.,TRBJ2-3,TGTGCCAGTAGTTTCCAGATGTTCACAGATACGCAGTATTTT,CASSFQMFTDTQYF
TRBD2,TRBV6-1,many,TRBJ2-6,TGTGCCAGCAGAACTAGCGGGAGCTCTGGGGCCAACGTCCTGACTTTC,CASRTSGSSGANVLTF
.,TRBV28,many,TRBJ2-4,TGTGCCAGCAGAGAGGGACGGAACATTCAGTACTTC,CASREGRNIQYF
TRBD1,TRBV15,many,TRBJ1-1,TGTGCCACCAGCACGGGACAGCGGAACACTGAAGCTTTCTTT,CATSTGQRNTEAFF
.,TRBV6-1,.,TRBJ1-3,TGTGCCAGCAGTCAGTGGACATCTGGAAACACCATATATTTT,CASSQWTSGNTIYF
.,TRBV15,many,TRBJ2-1,TGTGCCACCAGCAGCCTCCAGAGAGCCGGGAGAGGGGACAATGAGCAGTTCTTC,CATSSLQRAGRGDNEQFF
.,TRBV24-1,many,TRBJ1-2,TGTGCCATCCCCCCGGTCCCGAGGCATGGCTACACCTTC,CAIPPVPRHGYTF
.,TRBV20-1,.,TRBJ1-5,TGCAGTGCTAGGGACGGACTTGGCAATCAGCCCCAGCATTTT,CSARDGLGNQPQHF
.,TRBV27,.,TRBJ2-7,TGTGCCAACAGTTTACGAGACAGCTCCTACGAGCAGTACTTC,CANSLRDSSYEQYF
.,TRBV6-1,many,TRBJ1-1,TGTGCCAGCAGACCTAGGCGGGGGGCGGATACTGAAGCTTTCTTT,CASRPRRGADTEAFF